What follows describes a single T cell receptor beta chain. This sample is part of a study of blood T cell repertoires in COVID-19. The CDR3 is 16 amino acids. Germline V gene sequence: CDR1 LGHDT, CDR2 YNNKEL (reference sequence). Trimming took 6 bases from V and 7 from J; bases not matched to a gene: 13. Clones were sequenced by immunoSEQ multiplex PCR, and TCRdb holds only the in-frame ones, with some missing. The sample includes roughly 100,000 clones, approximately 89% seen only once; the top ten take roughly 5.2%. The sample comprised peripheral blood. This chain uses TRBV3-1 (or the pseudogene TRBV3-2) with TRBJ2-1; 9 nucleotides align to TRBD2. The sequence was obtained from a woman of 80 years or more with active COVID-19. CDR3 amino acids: CASRQFRAGGWNEQFF. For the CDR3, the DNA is TGTGCCAGCAGGCAATTCAGAGCGGGAGGCTGGAATGAGCAGTTCTTC.